Listed below are T cell receptor beta chains from one sample, sequenced in a study of patients and donors after allogeneic stem cell transplantation. TCRdb redid the calling of the RT-PCR reads with MiXCR, one entry per CDR3 protein. The table includes about 410,000 distinct CDR3 sequences, 15% to 20% detected once. Sequencing was performed on blood, either unsorted or a sorted T cell fraction (not recorded which). Receptor source: a human donor who was either an allogeneic HSCT recipient or a stem cell or donor lymphocyte infusion donor (not recorded which). It is not recorded whose cells these are; they may come from a transplant donor. The CDR3 runs from the conserved cysteine through the conserved F or W. A D gene is named only where the DNA matches it firmly. Some rows have no size entry. The others give once, few or many, or a class for an expanded clone.

d_call: NA
j_call: TRBJ1-5
v_call: TRBV18
clone_size: NA
cdr3_aa: CASSPGAVASNQPQHF
cdr3_nt: TGTGCCAGCTCACCAGGGGCAGTCGCCAGCAATCAGCCCCAGCATTTT

d_call: NA
j_call: TRBJ2-7
v_call: TRBV7-2
clone_size: NA
cdr3_aa: CASSASRGHEQYF
cdr3_nt: TGTGCCAGCAGCGCCAGCAGGGGTCACGAGCAGTACTTC

d_call: TRBD2
j_call: TRBJ2-5
v_call: TRBV4-2
clone_size: NA
cdr3_aa: CASSQDKAGGRETQYF
cdr3_nt: TGTGCCAGCAGCCAAGATAAAGCGGGGGGGAGGGAGACCCAGTACTTC

d_call: TRBD2
j_call: TRBJ2-2
v_call: TRBV10-3
clone_size: NA
cdr3_aa: CAIPGLAGETGELFF
cdr3_nt: TGTGCCATCCCCGGACTAGCGGGAGAAACCGGGGAGCTGTTTTTT

d_call: NA
j_call: TRBJ2-7
v_call: TRBV6-5
clone_size: NA
cdr3_aa: CASSFAGRVDEQYF
cdr3_nt: TGTGCCAGCAGTTTTGCGGGGCGCGTGGACGAGCAGTACTTC

d_call: TRBD1
j_call: TRBJ1-5
v_call: TRBV10-3
clone_size: NA
cdr3_aa: CAIGDRGLDNQPQHF
cdr3_nt: TGTGCCATCGGGGACAGGGGTCTAGATAATCAGCCCCAGCATTTT

d_call: NA
j_call: TRBJ1-2
v_call: TRBV3-1
clone_size: many
cdr3_aa: CASSARVASYTF
cdr3_nt: TGTGCCAGCAGTGCCCGTGTGGCCTCCTACACCTTC

d_call: NA
j_call: TRBJ2-7
v_call: TRBV5-8
clone_size: NA
cdr3_aa: CASRSGEQYF
cdr3_nt: TGTGCCAGCAGGTCGGGCGAGCAGTACTTC

d_call: NA
j_call: TRBJ2-5
v_call: TRBV10-3
clone_size: many
cdr3_aa: CAINPSGAVYQETQYF
cdr3_nt: TGTGCCATCAACCCCTCGGGCGCTGTGTACCAAGAGACCCAGTACTTC

d_call: NA
j_call: TRBJ2-7
v_call: TRBV2
clone_size: few
cdr3_aa: CASSRDLLASYEQYF
cdr3_nt: TGTGCCAGCAGTAGGGACTTGTTGGCATCCTACGAGCAGTACTTC

d_call: TRBD1
j_call: TRBJ2-1
v_call: TRBV19
clone_size: few
cdr3_aa: CASSTDRGAYNEQFF
cdr3_nt: TGTGCCAGTAGTACGGACAGGGGGGCCTACAATGAGCAGTTCTTC

d_call: NA
j_call: TRBJ1-1
v_call: TRBV5-1
clone_size: few
cdr3_aa: CASSPRQGADTEAFF
cdr3_nt: TGCGCCAGCAGCCCGAGACAAGGGGCCGACACTGAAGCTTTCTTT

d_call: NA
j_call: TRBJ2-2
v_call: TRBV2
clone_size: NA
cdr3_aa: CASSGPATRAGELFF
cdr3_nt: TGTGCCAGCAGTGGACCAGCCACAAGGGCTGGGGAGCTGTTTTTT

d_call: TRBD2
j_call: TRBJ2-7
v_call: TRBV5-1
clone_size: NA
cdr3_aa: CASSFNKREGSREQYF
cdr3_nt: TGCGCCAGCAGCTTCAACAAGCGGGAGGGCTCGAGGGAGCAGTACTTC

d_call: NA
j_call: TRBJ1-2
v_call: TRBV4-1
clone_size: NA
cdr3_aa: CASSQEPGFYGYTF
cdr3_nt: TGCGCCAGCAGCCAAGAACCAGGTTTCTATGGCTACACCTTC

d_call: TRBD1
j_call: TRBJ1-1
v_call: TRBV5-1
clone_size: few
cdr3_aa: CASSLLKKTGVVNTEAFF
cdr3_nt: TGCGCCAGCAGCCTCCTTAAAAAGACAGGGGTGGTAAACACTGAAGCTTTCTTT

d_call: TRBD2
j_call: TRBJ2-2
v_call: TRBV9
clone_size: few
cdr3_aa: CASSVVVSSGNLNTGELFF
cdr3_nt: TGTGCCAGCAGCGTAGTAGTGTCTAGCGGAAATCTTAACACCGGGGAGCTGTTTTTT

d_call: NA
j_call: TRBJ1-5
v_call: TRBV7-2
clone_size: few
cdr3_aa: CASSSPGHSNQPQHF
cdr3_nt: TGTGCCAGCAGCTCACCGGGACATAGCAATCAGCCCCAGCATTTT

d_call: NA
j_call: TRBJ2-3
v_call: TRBV4-1
clone_size: few
cdr3_aa: CASSPYRGTDTQYF
cdr3_nt: TGCGCCAGCAGCCCCTACAGGGGCACAGATACGCAGTATTTT

d_call: TRBD1
j_call: TRBJ2-2
v_call: TRBV5-6
clone_size: few
cdr3_aa: CASRRGQGYTGELFF
cdr3_nt: TGTGCCAGCAGACGCGGACAGGGATACACCGGGGAGCTGTTTTTT

d_call: NA
j_call: TRBJ2-5
v_call: TRBV12-3/TRBV12-4
clone_size: NA
cdr3_aa: CASHPEGVGQETQYF
cdr3_nt: TGTGCCAGCCACCCTGAAGGAGTGGGGCAAGAGACCCAGTACTTC

d_call: NA
j_call: TRBJ2-5
v_call: TRBV12-3/TRBV12-4
clone_size: NA
cdr3_aa: CASSLVGDYQETQYF
cdr3_nt: TGTGCCAGCAGTTTAGTTGGTGATTACCAAGAGACCCAGTACTTC

d_call: TRBD2
j_call: TRBJ2-3
v_call: TRBV29-1
clone_size: few
cdr3_aa: CSVVGPWIAGGSGTDTQYF
cdr3_nt: TGCAGCGTTGTAGGGCCGTGGATAGCGGGAGGGTCCGGCACAGATACGCAGTATTTT

d_call: NA
j_call: TRBJ2-1
v_call: TRBV27
clone_size: NA
cdr3_aa: CASSFHAESSYNEQFF
cdr3_nt: TGTGCCAGCAGTTTCCATGCGGAGAGCTCCTACAATGAGCAGTTCTTC

d_call: TRBD1
j_call: TRBJ1-1
v_call: TRBV27
clone_size: few
cdr3_aa: CASSGNRGRTEAFF
cdr3_nt: TGTGCCAGCAGTGGGAACAGGGGACGGACTGAAGCTTTCTTT

d_call: NA
j_call: TRBJ1-1
v_call: TRBV5-1
clone_size: many
cdr3_aa: CASSFPNTEAFF
cdr3_nt: TGCGCCAGCAGCTTCCCGAACACTGAAGCTTTCTTT

d_call: NA
j_call: TRBJ1-1
v_call: TRBV12-3/TRBV12-4
clone_size: NA
cdr3_aa: CASSRPENTEAFF
cdr3_nt: TGTGCCAGCAGTCGCCCCGAGAACACTGAAGCTTTCTTT

d_call: NA
j_call: TRBJ1-3
v_call: TRBV2
clone_size: NA
cdr3_aa: CASKELSSGNTIYF
cdr3_nt: TGTGCCAGCAAGGAGCTGAGCTCTGGAAACACCATATATTTT

d_call: NA
j_call: TRBJ2-7
v_call: TRBV4-1
clone_size: NA
cdr3_aa: CASSRRLEGAYEQYF
cdr3_nt: TGCGCCAGCAGCCGCAGACTCGAAGGGGCCTACGAGCAGTACTTC

d_call: NA
j_call: TRBJ1-1
v_call: TRBV10-3
clone_size: few
cdr3_aa: CAISESVTEAFF
cdr3_nt: TGTGCCATCAGTGAGTCCGTGACTGAAGCTTTCTTT

d_call: TRBD1
j_call: TRBJ1-5
v_call: TRBV20-1
clone_size: few
cdr3_aa: CSARGNPGQGDQPQHF
cdr3_nt: TGCAGTGCTAGGGGCAATCCGGGACAGGGAGATCAGCCCCAGCATTTT

d_call: NA
j_call: TRBJ2-1
v_call: TRBV6-5
clone_size: few
cdr3_aa: CASSYSTDRKEQFF
cdr3_nt: TGTGCCAGCAGTTACTCGACCGACCGGAAAGAGCAGTTCTTC

d_call: NA
j_call: TRBJ2-3
v_call: TRBV3-1
clone_size: NA
cdr3_aa: CASSQVPPTTQYF
cdr3_nt: TGTGCCAGCAGCCAGGTTCCCCCCACTACGCAGTATTTT

d_call: NA
j_call: TRBJ1-4
v_call: TRBV4-1
clone_size: NA
cdr3_aa: CASSQAGRVRTNEKLFF
cdr3_nt: TGCGCCAGCAGCCAAGCTGGCAGGGTAAGGACTAATGAAAAACTGTTTTTT

d_call: TRBD1
j_call: TRBJ1-2
v_call: TRBV12-3/TRBV12-4
clone_size: few
cdr3_aa: CASSSRGDYGYTF
cdr3_nt: TGTGCCAGCAGTTCCAGGGGGGACTATGGCTACACCTTC

d_call: TRBD2
j_call: TRBJ2-1
v_call: TRBV13
clone_size: many
cdr3_aa: CASSLFFSGRDNEQFF
cdr3_nt: TGTGCCAGCAGCCTCTTTTTTAGCGGGAGGGACAATGAGCAGTTCTTC

d_call: NA
j_call: TRBJ2-2
v_call: TRBV9
clone_size: few
cdr3_aa: CASSVDGTNTGELFF
cdr3_nt: TGTGCCAGCAGCGTAGACGGGACGAACACCGGGGAGCTGTTTTTT

d_call: TRBD1
j_call: TRBJ1-1
v_call: TRBV19
clone_size: few
cdr3_aa: CASTLTGSGTEAFF
cdr3_nt: TGTGCCAGTACCTTGACAGGGAGCGGCACTGAAGCTTTCTTT

d_call: NA
j_call: TRBJ2-2
v_call: TRBV24-1
clone_size: few
cdr3_aa: CATSDWGIGELFF
cdr3_nt: TGTGCCACCAGTGATTGGGGGATCGGGGAGCTGTTTTTT

d_call: NA
j_call: TRBJ2-3
v_call: TRBV20-1
clone_size: NA
cdr3_aa: CSASPLDSDTQYF
cdr3_nt: TGCAGTGCTAGCCCCCTAGACTCAGATACGCAGTATTTT

d_call: NA
j_call: TRBJ2-7
v_call: TRBV20-1
clone_size: few
cdr3_aa: CSASDGSYEQYF
cdr3_nt: TGCAGTGCTAGCGACGGTTCCTACGAGCAGTACTTC

d_call: NA
j_call: TRBJ1-5
v_call: TRBV7-8
clone_size: NA
cdr3_aa: CASSHNRVRSNQPQHF
cdr3_nt: TGTGCCAGCAGCCACAACAGGGTAAGGAGCAATCAGCCCCAGCATTTT

d_call: NA
j_call: TRBJ2-7
v_call: TRBV5-1
clone_size: few
cdr3_aa: CASSFTGTTYEQYF
cdr3_nt: TGCGCCAGCAGCTTTACCGGGACCACCTACGAGCAGTACTTC

d_call: NA
j_call: TRBJ2-7
v_call: TRBV7-3
clone_size: few
cdr3_aa: CASSSPPGEQYF
cdr3_nt: TGTGCCAGCAGCTCCCCCCCAGGCGAGCAGTACTTC

d_call: TRBD1
j_call: TRBJ1-2
v_call: TRBV28
clone_size: many
cdr3_aa: CASSERDSRRYGYTF
cdr3_nt: TGTGCCAGCAGTGAGAGGGACAGCCGTCGGTATGGCTACACCTTC